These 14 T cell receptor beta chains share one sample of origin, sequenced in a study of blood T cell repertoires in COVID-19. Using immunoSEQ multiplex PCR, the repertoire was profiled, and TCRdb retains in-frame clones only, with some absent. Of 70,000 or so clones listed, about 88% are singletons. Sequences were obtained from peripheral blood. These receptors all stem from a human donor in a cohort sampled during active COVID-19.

CDR3 sequence reads: CASSLARATPTDTQYF. As DNA, the CDR3 is TGCGCCAGCAGTCTGGCCAGGGCCACCCCCACAGATACGCAGTATTTT. The rearrangement joins TRBV5-1 to TRBJ2-3; possible D gene TRBD1, 5 bases. V shed 5 bases and J shed 2 bases, with 18 bases lying between them. Germline assignment: CDR1 SGHRS and CDR2 YFSETQ. CDR3 length: 16 residues.

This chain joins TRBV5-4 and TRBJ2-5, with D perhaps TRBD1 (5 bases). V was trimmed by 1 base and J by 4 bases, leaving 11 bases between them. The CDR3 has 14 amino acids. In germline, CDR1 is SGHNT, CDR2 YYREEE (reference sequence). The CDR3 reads CASSLPTGPETQYF. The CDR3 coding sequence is TGTGCCAGCAGCTTGCCCACAGGTCCAGAGACCCAGTACTTC.

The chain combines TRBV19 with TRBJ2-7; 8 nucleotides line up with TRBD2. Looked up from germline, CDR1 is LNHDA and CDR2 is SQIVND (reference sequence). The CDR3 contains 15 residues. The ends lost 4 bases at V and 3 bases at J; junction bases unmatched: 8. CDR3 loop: CASSTGLAGVYEQYF. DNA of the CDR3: TGTGCCAGTAGTACAGGACTAGCTGGTGTCTACGAGCAGTACTTC.

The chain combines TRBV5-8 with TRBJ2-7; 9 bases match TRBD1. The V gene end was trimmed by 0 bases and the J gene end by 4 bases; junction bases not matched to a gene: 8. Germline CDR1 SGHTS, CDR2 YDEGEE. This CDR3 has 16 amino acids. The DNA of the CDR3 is TGTGCCAGCAGCTTGGGGGATCCAGGACAGGGGTACGAGCAGTACGTC. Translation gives CASSLGDPGQGYEQYV.

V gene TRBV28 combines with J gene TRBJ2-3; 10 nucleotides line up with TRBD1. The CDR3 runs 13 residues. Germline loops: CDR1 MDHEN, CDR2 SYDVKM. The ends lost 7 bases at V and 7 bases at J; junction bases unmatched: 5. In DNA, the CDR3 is TGTGCCAGCAAGAGACAGGGGGCGAATACGCAGTATTTT. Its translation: CASKRQGANTQYF. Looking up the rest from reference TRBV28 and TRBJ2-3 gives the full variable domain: DVKVTQSSRYLVKRTGEKVFLECVQDMDHENMFWYRQDPGLGLRLIYFSYDVKMKEKGDIPEGYSVSREKKERFSLILESASTNQTSMYLCASKRQGANTQYFGPGTRLTVL.

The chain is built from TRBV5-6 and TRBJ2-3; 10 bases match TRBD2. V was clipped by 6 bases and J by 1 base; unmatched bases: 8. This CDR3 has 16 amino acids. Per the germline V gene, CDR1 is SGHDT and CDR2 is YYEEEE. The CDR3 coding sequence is TGTGCCAGCAACCGGGTAGCGGGAGGTCGCACAGATACGCAGTATTTT. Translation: CASNRVAGGRTDTQYF.

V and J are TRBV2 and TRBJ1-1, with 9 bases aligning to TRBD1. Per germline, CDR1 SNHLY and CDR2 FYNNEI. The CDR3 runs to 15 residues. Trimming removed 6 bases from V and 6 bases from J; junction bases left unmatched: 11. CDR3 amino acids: CASSAGQGLGAEAFF. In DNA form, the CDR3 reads TGTGCCAGCAGCGCCGGACAGGGGCTCGGCGCTGAAGCTTTCTTT.

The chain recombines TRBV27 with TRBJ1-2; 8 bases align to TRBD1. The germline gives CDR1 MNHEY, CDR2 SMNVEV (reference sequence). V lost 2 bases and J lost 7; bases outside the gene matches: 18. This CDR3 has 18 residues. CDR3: CASSLDNSQGAISSGYTF. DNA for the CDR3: TGTGCCAGCAGTTTAGACAATTCTCAGGGGGCTATCTCTTCTGGCTACACCTTC.

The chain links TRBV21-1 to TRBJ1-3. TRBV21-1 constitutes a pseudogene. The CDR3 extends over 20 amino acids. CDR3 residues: CASSKEETTAITGGGNTIYF. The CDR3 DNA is TGTGCCAGCAGCAAAGAAGAGACAACAGCTATAACCGGGGGTGGAAACACCATATATTTT.

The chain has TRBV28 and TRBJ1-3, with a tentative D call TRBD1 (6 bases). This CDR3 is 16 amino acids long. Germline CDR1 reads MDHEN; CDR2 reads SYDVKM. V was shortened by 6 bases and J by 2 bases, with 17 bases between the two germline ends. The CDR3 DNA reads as TGTGCCAGCAGCCCTAATACAGGGCTTCCTGGAAACACCATATATTTT. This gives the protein CASSPNTGLPGNTIYF.

Here the CDR3 reads CASSLGDSRTDTQYF. The CDR3 DNA sequence: TGTGCCAGCAGCCTGGGGGACAGTCGTACAGATACGCAGTATTTT. The rearrangement uses TRBV9 and TRBJ2-3; the match to TRBD1 covers 7 bases. The ends lost 4 bases at V and 3 bases at J; junction bases unmatched: 8. The CDR3 is made up of 15 amino acids. Germline V lookup: CDR1 SGDLS, CDR2 YYNGEE.

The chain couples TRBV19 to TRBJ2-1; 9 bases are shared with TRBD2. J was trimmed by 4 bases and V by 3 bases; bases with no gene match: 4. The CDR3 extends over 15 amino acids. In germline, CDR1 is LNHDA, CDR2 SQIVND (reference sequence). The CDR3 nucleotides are TGTGCCAGTAGTATTCTAGCGGGACTTTACAATGAGCAGTTCTTC. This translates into CASSILAGLYNEQFF. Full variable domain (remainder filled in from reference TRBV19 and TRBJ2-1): DGGITQSPKYLFRKEGQNVTLSCEQNLNHDAMYWYRQDPGQGLRLIYYSQIVNDFQKGDIAEGYSVSREKKESFPLTVTSAQKNPTAFYLCASSILAGLYNEQFFGPGTRLTVL.

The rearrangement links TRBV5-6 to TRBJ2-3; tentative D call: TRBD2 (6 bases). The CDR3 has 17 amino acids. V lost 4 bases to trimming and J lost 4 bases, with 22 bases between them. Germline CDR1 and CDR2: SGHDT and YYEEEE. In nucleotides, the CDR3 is TGTGCCAGCAGCGGGGCCGGGAGCCATCTCGGGGCAGATACGCAGTATTTT. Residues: CASSGAGSHLGADTQYF. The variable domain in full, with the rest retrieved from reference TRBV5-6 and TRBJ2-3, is DAGVTQSPTHLIKTRGQQVTLRCSPKSGHDTVSWYQQALGQGPQFIFQYYEEEERQRGNFPDRFSGHQFPNYSSELNVNALLLGDSALYLCASSGAGSHLGADTQYFGPGTRLTVL.

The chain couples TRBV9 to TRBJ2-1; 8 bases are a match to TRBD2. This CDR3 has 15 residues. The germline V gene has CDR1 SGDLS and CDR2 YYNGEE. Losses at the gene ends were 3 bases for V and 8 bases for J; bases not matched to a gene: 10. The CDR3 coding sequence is TGTGCCAGCAGCGACATAAGCGGGAGTGGTTATGAGCAGTTCTTC. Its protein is CASSDISGSGYEQFF.